The T cell receptor (beta chain) under discussion was sequenced for a study of blood T cells in healthy people across ages. Study-wide findings and caveats: Per-million-T-cell TCR beta diversity fell roughly linearly with age. With donor CMV status unknown, expanded clonotype changes were possibly confounded.

A J-beta primer mix and a sample-barcoded 5' primer were used in a second PCR of roughly 7 to 12 cycles. Each of the samples gave a minimum of 2.5 million paired-end reads that contained CDR3. TCRdb passed the 5' RACE reads through MiXCR, listing each CDR3 protein once. The table has about 1,500,000 distinct CDR3 sequences, approximately 28% seen once; the top ten hold over 7%. Comments on this clonotype: No antigen is known for it. Just one base apart from a much larger clone, this may be a read error. It is likely a read error, because the conserved phenylalanine at the end of the CDR3 is missing.

After removal of 2 bases from V and 4 bases from J, the junction contained 5 bases not matched to a gene. CDR3 length equals 16 residues. Germline V lookup: CDR1 MNHEY, CDR2 SVGAGI. The chain carries TRBV6-5 and TRBJ1-2; 12 nucleotides agree with TRBD1. This receptor was obtained from a woman in her 30s in good health. The sequenced sample consisted of blood. CDR3 protein: CASSYGTGGVGYGYTC. The CDR3 region has the DNA TGTGCCAGCAGTTACGGGACAGGGGGCGTCGGCTATGGCTACACCTGC.